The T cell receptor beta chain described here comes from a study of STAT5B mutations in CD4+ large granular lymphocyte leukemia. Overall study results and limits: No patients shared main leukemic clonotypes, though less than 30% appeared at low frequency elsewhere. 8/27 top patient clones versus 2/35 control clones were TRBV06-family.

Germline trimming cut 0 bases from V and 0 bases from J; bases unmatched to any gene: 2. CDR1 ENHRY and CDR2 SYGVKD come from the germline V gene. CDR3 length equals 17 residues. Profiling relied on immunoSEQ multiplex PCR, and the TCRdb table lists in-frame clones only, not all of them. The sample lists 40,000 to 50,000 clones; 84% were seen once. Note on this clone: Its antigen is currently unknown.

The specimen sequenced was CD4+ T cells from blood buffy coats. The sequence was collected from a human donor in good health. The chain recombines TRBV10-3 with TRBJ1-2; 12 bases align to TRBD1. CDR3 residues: CAISESGQGATNYGYTF. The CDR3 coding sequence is TGTGCCATCAGTGAGTCGGGACAGGGGGCGACTAACTATGGCTACACCTTC.